This T cell receptor (beta chain) was profiled in a study of blood T cell repertoires in COVID-19. Using immunoSEQ multiplex PCR, the repertoire was profiled, and TCRdb retains in-frame clones only, with some absent. The sample carries roughly 240,000 clones, roughly 86% recorded once. Per germline, CDR1 MDHEN and CDR2 SYDVKM. Germline trimming cut 6 bases from V and 6 bases from J; bases unmatched to any gene: 16. There are 18 residues in the CDR3. What was sequenced was peripheral blood. The gene calls are TRBV28 and TRBJ2-4; 11 positions match TRBD1. This sequence was found in an older woman who had recovered from COVID-19. This CDR3 is CASRTKTTGTGGRNIQYF. CDR3 bases: TGTGCCAGCAGAACTAAGACTACCGGGACAGGGGGAAGAAACATTCAGTACTTC.